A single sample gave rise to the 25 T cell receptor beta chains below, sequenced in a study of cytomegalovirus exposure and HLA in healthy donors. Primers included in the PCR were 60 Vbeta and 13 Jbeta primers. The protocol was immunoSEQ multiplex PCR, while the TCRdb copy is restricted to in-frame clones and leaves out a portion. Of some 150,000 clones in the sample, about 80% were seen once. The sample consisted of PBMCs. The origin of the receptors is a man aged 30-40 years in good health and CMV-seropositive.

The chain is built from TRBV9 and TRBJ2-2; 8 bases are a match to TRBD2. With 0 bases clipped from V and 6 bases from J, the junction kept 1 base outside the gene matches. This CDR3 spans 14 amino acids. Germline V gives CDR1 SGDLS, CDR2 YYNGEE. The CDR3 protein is CASSVVGGAGELFF. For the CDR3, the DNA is TGTGCCAGCAGCGTAGTCGGGGGGGCCGGGGAGCTGTTTTTT.

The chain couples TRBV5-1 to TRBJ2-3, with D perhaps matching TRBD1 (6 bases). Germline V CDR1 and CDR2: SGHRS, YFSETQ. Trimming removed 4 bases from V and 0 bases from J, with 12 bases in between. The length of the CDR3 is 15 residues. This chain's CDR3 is CASSVTGLSTDTQYF. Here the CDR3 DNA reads TGCGCCAGCAGCGTGACAGGTCTTAGCACAGATACGCAGTATTTT.

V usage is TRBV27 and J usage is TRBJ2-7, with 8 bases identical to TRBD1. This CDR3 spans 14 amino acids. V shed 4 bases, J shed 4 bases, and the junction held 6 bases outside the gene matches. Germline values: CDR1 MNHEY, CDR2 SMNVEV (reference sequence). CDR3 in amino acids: CASSSAGGGYEQYF. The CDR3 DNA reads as TGTGCCAGCAGTTCTGCAGGGGGCGGGTACGAGCAGTACTTC.

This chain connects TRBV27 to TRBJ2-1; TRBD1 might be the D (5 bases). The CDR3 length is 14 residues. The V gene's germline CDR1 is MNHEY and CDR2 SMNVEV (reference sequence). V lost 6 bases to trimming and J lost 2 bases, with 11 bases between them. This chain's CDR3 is CASSFLQAYNEQFF. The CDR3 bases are TGTGCCAGCAGCTTTCTACAGGCCTACAATGAGCAGTTCTTC.

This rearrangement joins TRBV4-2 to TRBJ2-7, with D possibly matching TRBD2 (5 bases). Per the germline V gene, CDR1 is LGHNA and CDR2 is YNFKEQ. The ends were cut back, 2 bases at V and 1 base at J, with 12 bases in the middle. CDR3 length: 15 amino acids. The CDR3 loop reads CASSQIFGVSYEQYF. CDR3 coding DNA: TGTGCCAGCAGCCAAATTTTCGGGGTGTCCTACGAGCAGTACTTC.

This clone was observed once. CDR3 DNA: TGTGCCAGCAGCACCGGGACAGCAGACCACGAGCAGTACTTC. It yields the protein CASSTGTADHEQYF. The chain joins TRBV6-6 to TRBJ2-7; 7 bases line up with TRBD1. The CDR3 is made up of 14 amino acids. Germline CDR1 reads MNHNY; CDR2 reads SVGAGI (reference sequence). V shed 6 bases and J 5 bases; nucleotides not matched to a gene: 10.

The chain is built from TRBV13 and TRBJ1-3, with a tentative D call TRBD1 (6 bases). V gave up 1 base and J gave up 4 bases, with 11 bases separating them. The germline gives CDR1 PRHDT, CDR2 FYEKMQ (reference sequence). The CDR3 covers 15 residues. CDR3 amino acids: CASSLAGGAGNTIYF. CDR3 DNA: TGTGCCAGCAGCTTAGCTGGGGGGGCCGGAAACACCATATATTTT.

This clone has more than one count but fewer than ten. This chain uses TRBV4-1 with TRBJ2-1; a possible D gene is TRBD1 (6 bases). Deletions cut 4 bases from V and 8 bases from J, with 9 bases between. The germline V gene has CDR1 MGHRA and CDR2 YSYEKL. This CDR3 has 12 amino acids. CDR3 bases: TGCGCCAGCAGCCTCAGGGGTCATGAGCAGTTCTTC. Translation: CASSLRGHEQFF.

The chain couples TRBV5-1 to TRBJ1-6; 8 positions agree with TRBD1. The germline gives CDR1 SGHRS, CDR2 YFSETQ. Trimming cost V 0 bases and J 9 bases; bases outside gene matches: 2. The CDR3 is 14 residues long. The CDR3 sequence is CASSLEQGGSPLHF. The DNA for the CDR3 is TGCGCCAGCAGCTTGGAACAGGGGGGTTCACCCCTCCACTTT.

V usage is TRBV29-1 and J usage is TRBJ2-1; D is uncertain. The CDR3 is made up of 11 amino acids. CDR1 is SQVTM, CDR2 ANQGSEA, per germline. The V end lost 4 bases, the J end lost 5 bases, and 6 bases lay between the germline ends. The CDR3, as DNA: TGCAGCGTTGGACACCACAATGAGCAGTTCTTC. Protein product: CSVGHHNEQFF.

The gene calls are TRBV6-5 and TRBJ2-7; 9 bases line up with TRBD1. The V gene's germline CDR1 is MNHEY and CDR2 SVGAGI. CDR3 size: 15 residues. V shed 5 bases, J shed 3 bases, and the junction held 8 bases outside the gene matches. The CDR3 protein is CASSPGQGVVYEQYF. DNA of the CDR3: TGTGCCAGCAGTCCGGGACAGGGAGTGGTCTACGAGCAGTACTTC.

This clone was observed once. The CDR3 nucleotides read TGTGCCAGCAGCTTAGGTGGGACAGCTCAAGAGACCCAGTACTTC. Its protein product is CASSLGGTAQETQYF. J is TRBJ2-5 and V is TRBV13, with 7 bases fitting TRBD1. The trim removed 0 bases at V and 2 bases at J, leaving 3 bases unmatched. This CDR3 is 15 amino acids long. Germline V gene sequence: CDR1 PRHDT, CDR2 FYEKMQ (reference sequence).

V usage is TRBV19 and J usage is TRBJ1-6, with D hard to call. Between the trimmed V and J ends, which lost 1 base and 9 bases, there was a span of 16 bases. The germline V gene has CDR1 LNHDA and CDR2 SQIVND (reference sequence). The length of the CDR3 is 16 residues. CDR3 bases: TGTGCCAGTAGTATAGTCGGCGGCCCAGACGGTTCACCCCTCCACTTT. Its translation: CASSIVGGPDGSPLHF.

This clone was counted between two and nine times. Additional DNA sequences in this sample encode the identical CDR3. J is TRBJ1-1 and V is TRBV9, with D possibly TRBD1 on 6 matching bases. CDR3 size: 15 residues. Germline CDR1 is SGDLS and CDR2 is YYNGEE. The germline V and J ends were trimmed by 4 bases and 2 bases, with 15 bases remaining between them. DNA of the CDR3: TGTGCCAGCAGCCCCCACGCAGGGGAAAACACTGAAGCTTTCTTT. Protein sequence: CASSPHAGENTEAFF.

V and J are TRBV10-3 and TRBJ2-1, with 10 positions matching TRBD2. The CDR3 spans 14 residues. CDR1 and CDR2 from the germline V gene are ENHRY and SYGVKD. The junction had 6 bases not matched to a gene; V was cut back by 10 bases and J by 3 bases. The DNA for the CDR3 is TGTGCCACCGATCCTAGCGGGGGCTACAATGAGCAGTTCTTC. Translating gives CATDPSGGYNEQFF.

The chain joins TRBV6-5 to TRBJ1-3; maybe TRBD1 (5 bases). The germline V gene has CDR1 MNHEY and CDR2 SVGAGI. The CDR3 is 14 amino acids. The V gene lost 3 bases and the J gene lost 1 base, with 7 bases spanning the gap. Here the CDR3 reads CASSYGGSGNTIYF. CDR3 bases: TGTGCCAGCAGTTATGGGGGGTCTGGAAACACCATATATTTT.

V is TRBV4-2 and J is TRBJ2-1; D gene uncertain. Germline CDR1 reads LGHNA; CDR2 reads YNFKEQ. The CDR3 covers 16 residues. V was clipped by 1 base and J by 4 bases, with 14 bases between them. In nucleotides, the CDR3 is TGTGCCAGCAGCCAAGGCGCACTAAAGGTTTACAATGAGCAGTTCTTC. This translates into CASSQGALKVYNEQFF.

CDR3 sequence reads: CASSYSPGGETQYF. DNA of the CDR3: TGTGCCAGCAGTTACTCCCCCGGGGGGGAGACCCAGTACTTC. This chain links TRBV6-5 with TRBJ2-5; TRBD2 matches 7 bases. J was trimmed by 5 bases and V by 0 bases; bases with no gene match: 3. The germline V gene has CDR1 MNHEY and CDR2 SVGAGI. The CDR3 loop spans 14 amino acids.

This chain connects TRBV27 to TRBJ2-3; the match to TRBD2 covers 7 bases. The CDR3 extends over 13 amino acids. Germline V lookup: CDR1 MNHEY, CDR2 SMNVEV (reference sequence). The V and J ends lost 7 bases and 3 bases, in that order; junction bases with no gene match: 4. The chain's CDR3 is CASTISGTDTQYF. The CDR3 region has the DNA TGTGCCAGCACCATTAGCGGGACAGATACGCAGTATTTT.

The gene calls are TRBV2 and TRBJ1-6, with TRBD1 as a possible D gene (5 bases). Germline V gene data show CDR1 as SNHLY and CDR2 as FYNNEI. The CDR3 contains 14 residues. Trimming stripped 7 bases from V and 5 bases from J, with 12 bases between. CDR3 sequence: CASTGGGDNSPLHF. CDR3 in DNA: TGTGCCAGCACGGGGGGAGGGGATAATTCACCCCTCCACTTT.

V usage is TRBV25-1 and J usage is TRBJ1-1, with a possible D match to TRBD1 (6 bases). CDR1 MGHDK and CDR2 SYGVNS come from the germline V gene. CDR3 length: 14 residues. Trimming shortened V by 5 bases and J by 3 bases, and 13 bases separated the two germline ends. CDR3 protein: CASSPTGLDTEAFF. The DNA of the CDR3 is TGTGCCAGCAGTCCTACAGGGTTGGACACTGAAGCTTTCTTT.

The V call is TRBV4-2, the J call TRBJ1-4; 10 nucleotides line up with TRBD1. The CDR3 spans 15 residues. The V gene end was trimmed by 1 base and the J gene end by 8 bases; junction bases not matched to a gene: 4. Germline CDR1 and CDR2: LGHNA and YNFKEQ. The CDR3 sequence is CASSQAGTGVEKLFF. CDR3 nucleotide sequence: TGTGCCAGCAGCCAAGCAGGGACAGGGGTCGAAAAACTGTTTTTT.

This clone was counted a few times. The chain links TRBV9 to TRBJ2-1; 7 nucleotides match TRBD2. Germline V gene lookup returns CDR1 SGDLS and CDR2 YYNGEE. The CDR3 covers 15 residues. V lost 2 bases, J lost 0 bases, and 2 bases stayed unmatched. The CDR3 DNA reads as TGTGCCAGCAGCGTGGGGGGGTACTCCTACAATGAGCAGTTCTTC. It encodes CASSVGGYSYNEQFF. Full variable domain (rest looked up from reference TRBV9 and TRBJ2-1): DSGVTQTPKHLITATGQRVTLRCSPRSGDLSVYWYQQSLDQGLQFLIQYYNGEERAKGNILERFSAQQFPDLHSELNLSSLELGDSALYFCASSVGGYSYNEQFFGPGTRLTVL.

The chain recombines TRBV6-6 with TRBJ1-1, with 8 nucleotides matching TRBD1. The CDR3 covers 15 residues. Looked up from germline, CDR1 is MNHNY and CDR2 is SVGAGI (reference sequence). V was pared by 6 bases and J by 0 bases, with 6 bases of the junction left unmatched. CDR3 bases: TGTGCCAGCAGAGACAGGGGTGGAATGAACACTGAAGCTTTCTTT. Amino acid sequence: CASRDRGGMNTEAFF.

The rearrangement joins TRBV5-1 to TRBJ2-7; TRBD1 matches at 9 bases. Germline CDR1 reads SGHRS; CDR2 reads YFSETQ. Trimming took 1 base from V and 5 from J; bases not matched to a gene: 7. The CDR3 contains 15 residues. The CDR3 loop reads CASSLSGQGRNEQYF. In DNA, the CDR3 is TGCGCCAGCAGCTTGTCTGGACAGGGGAGAAACGAGCAGTACTTC.